What follows are 20 T cell receptor beta chains derived from one specimen sequenced in a study of shared clonotypes between healthy human individuals. The repertoire was sequenced with immunoSEQ multiplex PCR; TCRdb's copy has only in-frame clones and lacks some. Counted here are around 2.1 million clones, roughly 91% occurring once; the ten biggest clones make up over 1.5%. Only CD45RO-negative cells positively selected for CCR7 counted as naive CD8 cells, so terminally differentiated effector memory CD45RA+ cells were excluded. Sequenced input: naive CD8+ T cells from PBMCs. The receptors come from a man younger than 35 in good health. Some clones in this sample may be carry-over from other donors' samples.

The V call is TRBV28, the J call TRBJ1-1; tentatively, D is TRBD1 (6 bases). CDR3 length: 14 residues. Trimming took off 3 bases at V and 7 bases at J, with 15 bases between the two ends. The germline V gene has CDR1 MDHEN and CDR2 SYDVKM. The CDR3 DNA follows: TGTGCCAGCAGTTTCATGGGGGACACTGGTGAAGCTTTCTTT. Its protein product is CASSFMGDTGEAFF.

The rearrangement uses TRBV4-3 and TRBJ2-7, with D perhaps TRBD1 (5 bases). Germline V gene data show CDR1 as LGHNA and CDR2 as YSLEER. Trimming cost V 1 base and J 4 bases, with 14 bases left between them. This CDR3 is built from 15 residues. CDR3 protein: CASSQGSRVGYEQYF. The DNA for the CDR3 is TGCGCCAGCAGCCAAGGTTCCAGGGTTGGATACGAGCAGTACTTC.

The rearrangement uses TRBV2 and TRBJ1-1; D is ambiguous. The CDR3 runs to 14 residues. The V gene's germline CDR1 is SNHLY and CDR2 FYNNEI. The V and J ends lost 6 bases and 1 base respectively, with 12 bases between them. CDR3: CASRRAQPNTEAFF. The DNA for the CDR3 is TGTGCCAGCAGGAGGGCACAGCCGAACACTGAAGCTTTCTTT.

The chain links TRBV11-2 to TRBJ2-7; D unclear. Germline assignment: CDR1 SGHAT and CDR2 FQNNGV. The CDR3 is 14 amino acids. V lost 3 bases and J 3 bases, leaving 12 bases between the germline ends. For the CDR3, the DNA is TGTGCCAGCAGCTTCTCCTCAGCAATCTACGAGCAGTACTTC. Protein product: CASSFSSAIYEQYF.

J is TRBJ2-7 and V is TRBV6-1; D remains unclear. There are 16 residues in the CDR3. Germline CDR1 reads MNHNS; CDR2 reads SASEGT. V dropped 1 base and J dropped 0 bases, with 13 bases sitting between them. CDR3 bases: TGTGCCAGCAGTGAAGGAAGGACGGAATACTCCTACGAGCAGTACTTC. Translated, it gives CASSEGRTEYSYEQYF.

The chain recombines TRBV15 with TRBJ2-1; D possibly corresponds to TRBD2 (5 bases). V shed 0 bases and J shed 9 bases, with 9 bases lying between them. The CDR3 totals 13 residues. CDR1 LNHNV and CDR2 YYDKDF come from the germline V gene (reference sequence). The CDR3 spells CATSRDLAFEQFF. The CDR3 region has the DNA TGTGCCACCAGCAGAGATCTAGCCTTTGAGCAGTTCTTC. Complete variable domain (other parts from reference TRBV15 and TRBJ2-1): DAMVIQNPRYQVTQFGKPVTLSCSQTLNHNVMYWYQQKSSQAPKLLFHYYDKDFNNEADTPDNFQSRRPNTSFCFLDIRSPGLGDTAMYLCATSRDLAFEQFFGPGTRLTVL.

Only one count was recorded for this clone. The V gene is TRBV4-3, the J gene TRBJ2-1; 8 nucleotides match TRBD2. J gave up 2 bases and V 3 bases, and 9 bases lay outside the gene matches. The CDR3 is 17 residues long. Germline-derived CDR1 and CDR2 are LGHNA and YSLEER. CDR3 bases: TGCGCCAGCAGCCACCCCGACGGTAGCGGGACCTACAATGAGCAGTTCTTC. It translates to CASSHPDGSGTYNEQFF.

The table lists this clone with a count of one. The chain uses TRBV27 and TRBJ1-4; D perhaps matches TRBD1 (6 bases). Germline V CDR1 and CDR2: MNHEY, SMNVEV (reference sequence). V dropped 6 bases and J dropped 1 base, with 12 bases sitting between them. CDR3 length equals 15 residues. The CDR3, as DNA: TGTGCCAGCAGGGAAATACAGGGAACTAATGAAAAACTGTTTTTT. It specifies CASREIQGTNEKLFF. Complete variable domain (other parts from reference TRBV27 and TRBJ1-4): EAQVTQNPRYLITVTGKKLTVTCSQNMNHEYMSWYRQDPGLGLRQIYYSMNVEVTDKGDVPEGYKVSRKEKRNFPLILESPSPNQTSLYFCASREIQGTNEKLFFGSGTQLSVL.

The chain is built from TRBV5-8 and TRBJ1-5, with D maybe TRBD1 (6 bases). The CDR3 is made up of 17 amino acids. Trimming took off 0 bases at V and 1 base at J, with 14 bases between the two ends. Looked up from germline, CDR1 is SGHTS and CDR2 is YDEGEE. The DNA for the CDR3 is TGTGCCAGCAGCTTGGGCCTGGGGGGGCTCAGCAATCAGCCCCAGCATTTT. Its translation is CASSLGLGGLSNQPQHF.

Concerning this clone itself: Additional DNA sequences in this sample encode the identical CDR3. CDR3 region: CASSVGGATGELFF. CDR3 sequence (DNA): TGTGCCAGCAGCGTAGGAGGGGCGACCGGGGAGCTGTTTTTT. The chain is built from TRBV9 and TRBJ2-2; D could derive from TRBD1 or TRBD2 (5 bases each). Deletions cut 0 bases from V and 5 bases from J, with 8 bases between. This CDR3 is built from 14 residues. Germline-derived CDR1 and CDR2 are SGDLS and YYNGEE.

V gene TRBV7-3 combines with J gene TRBJ2-2; 8 positions match TRBD2. Germline-derived CDR1 and CDR2 are SGHTA and FQGTGA. The CDR3 is 15 amino acids. Trimming at V came to 3 bases and at J to 7 bases, leaving 7 bases not matched to a gene. The CDR3 DNA reads TGTGCCAGCAGCTTCAGCGGGAGTTTCGGCGGGGAGCTGTTTTTT. This encodes CASSFSGSFGGELFF.

This chain connects TRBV6-1 to TRBJ2-7, with unresolved D. CDR3 length: 13 amino acids. Germline lookup yields CDR1 MNHNS and CDR2 SASEGT. The V and J ends lost 7 bases and 3 bases respectively, with 13 bases between them. The CDR3 region is CASTQTVFYEQYF. CDR3 sequence (DNA): TGTGCCAGCACCCAAACTGTTTTCTACGAGCAGTACTTC.

The V gene is TRBV4-1, the J gene TRBJ1-4, with 8 bases lining up with TRBD1. The CDR3 consists of 17 residues. After removal of 4 bases from V and 5 bases from J, the junction contained 12 bases not matched to a gene. Germline V CDR1 and CDR2: MGHRA, YSYEKL. CDR3 bases: TGCGCCAGCAGCCTAGGAAGTTGGGGACAGGAAAATGAAAAACTGTTTTTT. Translating gives CASSLGSWGQENEKLFF.

J is TRBJ2-3 and V is TRBV27, with D unclear. With 4 bases removed from V and 4 bases from J, the gap between germline ends came to 9 bases. Germline CDR1 MNHEY, CDR2 SMNVEV (reference sequence). This CDR3 spans 13 amino acids. The CDR3: CASSWVRADTQYF. CDR3 DNA sequence: TGTGCCAGCAGTTGGGTAAGAGCAGATACGCAGTATTTT.

The V gene is TRBV7-2, the J gene TRBJ1-5; 9 bases align to TRBD1. The CDR3 totals 15 residues. CDR1 and CDR2 (germline): SGHTA, FQGNSA. Losses at the gene ends were 1 base for V and 6 bases for J; bases not matched to a gene: 4. Here the CDR3 DNA reads TGTGCCAGCAGCTTAGGGGACAGGGAAGGTCAGCCCCAGCATTTT. As protein: CASSLGDREGQPQHF.

This clone showed up just once. Other DNA sequences in this sample translate to the same CDR3. The chain employs TRBV19 and TRBJ1-1; TRBD1 might be the D (6 bases). This CDR3 region has 15 residues. Per the germline V gene, CDR1 is LNHDA and CDR2 is SQIVND (reference sequence). Trimming took 3 bases from V and 0 from J, leaving 11 bases between them. In nucleotides, the CDR3 is TGTGCCAGTAGTATCTCGCCAGGGGTGAACACTGAAGCTTTCTTT. This translates into CASSISPGVNTEAFF.

This clone appeared a single time. This chain joins TRBV27 and TRBJ2-7, with D possibly matching TRBD1 (5 bases). This CDR3 region has 17 residues. V dropped 6 bases and J dropped 7 bases, with 28 bases sitting between them. The germline V gene has CDR1 MNHEY and CDR2 SMNVEV (reference sequence). The CDR3 here is CASRALNQGFLKWEQYF. Written as DNA, the CDR3 is TGTGCCAGCAGAGCCCTAAATCAGGGTTTCCTAAAGTGGGAGCAGTACTTC.

This clone was seen a few times. The genes are TRBV27 and TRBJ1-1; D unclear. Trimming cost V 3 bases and J 3 bases, with 8 bases left between them. The CDR3 is made up of 13 amino acids. Germline values: CDR1 MNHEY, CDR2 SMNVEV (reference sequence). The CDR3: CASSLYQYTEAFF. CDR3 DNA: TGTGCCAGCAGTTTGTATCAGTACACTGAAGCTTTCTTT.

For this clone: In the same sample, other DNA sequences code for this CDR3. This rearrangement joins TRBV28 to TRBJ2-7; a possible D gene is TRBD2 (6 bases). V gave up 6 bases and J gave up 6 bases, with 12 bases separating them. There are 12 residues in the CDR3. In germline, CDR1 is MDHEN, CDR2 SYDVKM. CDR3 in DNA: TGTGCCAGCAGGCCCCGGGGGTCCGAGCAGTACTTC. It codes for CASRPRGSEQYF.

The chain couples TRBV10-3 to TRBJ2-7; 7 positions match TRBD1. V trimming: 6 bases; J trimming: 12 bases; junction bases outside the gene matches: 11. This CDR3 is 12 amino acids long. Germline values: CDR1 ENHRY, CDR2 SYGVKD. CDR3 sequence: CAIRVPGQAPYF. The CDR3 DNA sequence: TGTGCCATCAGGGTACCCGGACAGGCCCCGTACTTC.